The following is a T cell receptor beta chain sequence with its context. The antigen is unknown. Germline V gives CDR1 SGDLS, CDR2 YYNGEE. Trimming removed 0 bases from V and 6 bases from J, with 13 bases in between. The CDR3 spans 14 residues. TCRdb's copy holds only in-frame clones and misses some; the assay was immunoSEQ multiplex PCR. The repertoire holds more than 150,000 clones, with over 60% as singletons. This entry comes from a study of cytotoxic CD8 clonotypes in ibrutinib-treated CLL. The overall study: It was after a median about 12 months of treatment, range 6 to 36, that response samples were taken. Notes on the study in general: Increased clonality at ibrutinib response gave way to a return toward baseline at progression.

The receptor was derived from a human donor with chronic lymphocytic leukemia. The rearrangement links TRBV9 to TRBJ2-7, with TRBD1 as a possible D gene (5 bases). Here the sequenced sample was PBMCs, taken after 24 months of ibrutinib treatment. CDR3 in amino acids: CASSVAGFNAEQYF. The CDR3 DNA sequence: TGTGCCAGCAGCGTAGCAGGGTTTAACGCCGAGCAGTACTTC.